A single sample gave rise to the 28 T cell receptor beta chains below, sequenced in a study of memory CD4+ T cells and cytomegalovirus serostatus. The table came from immunoSEQ multiplex PCR; TCRdb's copy has only in-frame clones and leaves some out. The table has around 44,000 clones, around 80% seen once. Single viable CD3+CD4+CD8-CD45RO+ cells were sorted as the memory CD4+ T cells. Sequencing was done on a sample of memory CD4+ T cells from blood. Receptors were obtained from an adult in good health and CMV-seronegative.

This clone was seen a few times. The chain employs TRBV7-2 and TRBJ2-7; 14 nucleotides line up with TRBD2. V shed 5 bases, J shed 0 bases, and the junction held 6 bases outside the gene matches. The CDR3 length is 17 residues. The germline CDR1 and CDR2 sequences are SGHTA and FQGNSA. In DNA form, the CDR3 reads TGTGCCAGCAGCGTGGGACTAGCGGGAGAATTCTCCTACGAGCAGTACTTC. Its protein product is CASSVGLAGEFSYEQYF.

The V gene is TRBV7-7, the J gene TRBJ2-3; D might be TRBD2 (6 bases). V was clipped by 2 bases and J by 7 bases, with 10 bases between them. CDR1 is SSHAT and CDR2 is FNYEAQ in the germline V gene (reference sequence). CDR3 size: 13 residues. This CDR3 is CASSLLTSHTQYF. The CDR3 DNA sequence: TGTGCCAGCAGCTTACTCACTAGCCATACGCAGTATTTT. Together with reference TRBV7-7 and TRBJ2-3, the CDR3 gives the full variable domain: GAGVSQSPRYKVTKRGQDVTLRCDPISSHATLYWYQQALGQGPEFLTYFNYEAQPDKSGLPSDRFSAERPEGSISTLTIQRTEQRDSAMYRCASSLLTSHTQYFGPGTRLTVL.

The chain recombines TRBV28 with TRBJ1-1; D is undetermined. Per the germline V gene, CDR1 is MDHEN and CDR2 is SYDVKM. This CDR3 is built from 14 residues. V was shortened by 2 bases and J by 0 bases, with 7 bases between the two germline ends. The DNA of the CDR3 is TGTGCCAGCAGTTTAAAGCAGATGAACACTGAAGCTTTCTTT. Translating it yields CASSLKQMNTEAFF.

This chain connects TRBV7-2 to TRBJ2-7; D is undetermined. The CDR3 has 14 residues. Trimming took 1 base from V and 0 from J, leaving 7 bases between them. Germline V CDR1 and CDR2: SGHTA, FQGNSA. CDR3: CASSLDGGSYEQYF. Written as DNA, the CDR3 is TGTGCCAGCAGCTTAGATGGCGGCTCCTACGAGCAGTACTTC.

The rearrangement links TRBV19 to TRBJ2-2, with a weak D call TRBD1 (5 bases). Germline V gene lookup returns CDR1 LNHDA and CDR2 SQIVND (reference sequence). The CDR3 contains 19 residues. Trimming took off 3 bases at V and 7 bases at J, with 27 bases between the two ends. CDR3 DNA: TGTGCCAGTAGTATTACATCCCTTGGGCTCGCTACAGGTAGCGGGGAGCTGTTTTTT. Translated: CASSITSLGLATGSGELFF.

The rearrangement uses TRBV10-2 and TRBJ2-7; the D is unclear. This CDR3 is built from 11 residues. CDR1 and CDR2 (germline): WSHSY, SAAADI. Trimming removed 0 bases from V and 6 bases from J, with 3 bases in between. The CDR3 is CASSESLEQYF. CDR3 in DNA: TGCGCCAGCAGTGAGTCGCTCGAGCAGTACTTC.

The rearrangement uses TRBV4-1 and TRBJ1-4; 7 nucleotides line up with TRBD1. V dropped 2 bases and J dropped 6; count of bases not matched to a gene: 15. Germline CDR1 is MGHRA and CDR2 is YSYEKL. CDR3 size: 18 residues. The CDR3 DNA is TGCGCCAGCAGCCAAAGGGGAGGGCGGCGGACAGGTTATGAAAAACTGTTTTTT. It yields the protein CASSQRGGRRTGYEKLFF.

This clone rates as medium-sized (0.01 to 0.1%). The rearrangement uses TRBV5-6 and TRBJ1-5; 8 nucleotides match TRBD1. Per the germline V gene, CDR1 is SGHDT and CDR2 is YYEEEE. Trimming at V came to 5 bases and at J to 6 bases, leaving 4 bases not matched to a gene. The length of the CDR3 is 13 residues. CDR3 residues: CASSQGAGQPQHF. CDR3 DNA sequence: TGTGCCAGCAGTCAGGGGGCCGGTCAGCCCCAGCATTTT.

The rearrangement joins TRBV7-2 to TRBJ2-1; maybe TRBD1 (5 bases). V dropped 1 base and J dropped 5 bases, with 12 bases sitting between them. This CDR3 comprises 15 residues. Per germline, CDR1 SGHTA and CDR2 FQGNSA. The DNA for the CDR3 is TGTGCCAGCAGCTTAGATAGGGGCCTCGACAATGAGCAGTTCTTC. This codes for CASSLDRGLDNEQFF.

V gene TRBV7-2 combines with J gene TRBJ2-1, with D unresolved. CDR1 SGHTA and CDR2 FQGNSA come from the germline V gene. This CDR3 spans 15 amino acids. V was clipped by 7 bases and J by 0 bases, with 13 bases between them. The CDR3 is CASTPLAFSYNEQFF. CDR3 DNA sequence: TGTGCCAGCACCCCCTTAGCCTTCTCCTACAATGAGCAGTTCTTC.

This clone was found once. This chain links TRBV19 with TRBJ2-1; 8 bases agree with TRBD2. CDR3 length: 15 residues. The ends lost 4 bases at V and 4 bases at J; junction bases unmatched: 6. Germline CDR1 is LNHDA and CDR2 is SQIVND (reference sequence). The CDR3 DNA reads TGTGCCAGTAGTAGTGCTAGCGGGCAGTACAATGAGCAGTTCTTC. This encodes CASSSASGQYNEQFF.

The rearrangement uses TRBV6-6 and TRBJ1-5; no clear D gene. Germline V lookup: CDR1 MNHNY, CDR2 SVGAGI (reference sequence). Between the trimmed V and J ends, which lost 10 bases and 2 bases, there was a span of 9 bases. The CDR3 runs to 12 residues. The CDR3, as DNA: TGTGCCACTCGGCGGGGCAATCAGCCCCAGCATTTT. This translates into CATRRGNQPQHF.

V and J are TRBV10-3 and TRBJ2-7; 12 bases align to TRBD2. CDR3 size: 17 residues. Germline V gene sequence: CDR1 ENHRY, CDR2 SYGVKD. V trimming: 4 bases; J trimming: 1 base; junction bases outside the gene matches: 8. The CDR3 DNA is TGTGCCATCAGTGGGGCTAGCGGGAGGGACGTGTCCTACGAGCAGTACTTC. This translates into CAISGASGRDVSYEQYF.

The V and J genes are TRBV9 and TRBJ2-1, with 7 bases aligning to TRBD2. The CDR3 extends over 15 amino acids. From germline, CDR1 is SGDLS and CDR2 YYNGEE. Trimming took 1 base from V and 3 from J; bases not matched to a gene: 4. The CDR3 spells CASSVWASGYNEQFF. The CDR3 nucleotides read TGTGCCAGCAGCGTATGGGCTAGCGGCTACAATGAGCAGTTCTTC.

This chain connects TRBV11-3 to TRBJ2-1; 7 bases are shared with TRBD1. CDR3 length: 12 amino acids. J gave up 11 bases and V 6 bases, and 7 bases lay outside the gene matches. Germline CDR1 SGHNT, CDR2 YENEEA. CDR3 coding DNA: TGTGCCAGCAGTATCGGGACAGCACAGCAGTTCTTC. Residues: CASSIGTAQQFF.

This chain links TRBV7-2 with TRBJ2-7, with D possibly being TRBD2 (6 bases). This CDR3 has 15 amino acids. The germline gives CDR1 SGHTA, CDR2 FQGNSA. V lost 0 bases to trimming and J lost 4 bases, with 13 bases between them. The CDR3 here is CASSLARGGAYEQYF. DNA of the CDR3: TGTGCCAGCAGCTTAGCGCGGGGCGGCGCATACGAGCAGTACTTC.

Remarks on this clone: One end of the junction varies from germline; a read error may be responsible. For the CDR3, the DNA is TGTGCCAGCACTATACGGGACGGAGAAAACTTC. Protein product: CASTIRDGENF. V is TRBV2 and J is TRBJ1-2; the D gene is possibly TRBD1 (5 bases). Germline CDR1 SNHLY, CDR2 FYNNEI. The CDR3 runs to 11 residues. Together with reference TRBV2 and TRBJ1-2, the CDR3 gives the full variable domain: EPEVTQTPSHQVTQMGQEVILRCVPISNHLYFYWYRQILGQKVEFLVSFYNNEISEKSEIFDDQFSVERPDGSNFTLKIRSTKLEDSAMYFCASTIRDGENFGSGTRLTVV.

The J gene is TRBJ1-2, the V gene TRBV4-1, with no clear D. The V gene's germline CDR1 is MGHRA and CDR2 YSYEKL. This CDR3 region has 15 residues. V lost 1 base and J 0 bases, leaving 9 bases between the germline ends. CDR3 protein: CASSQGGFPNYGYTF. The CDR3 region has the DNA TGCGCCAGCAGCCAAGGTGGATTCCCTAACTATGGCTACACCTTC.

The chain carries TRBV6-6 and TRBJ1-4; D unclear. CDR3 length: 13 amino acids. The V and J ends lost 0 bases and 7 bases respectively, with 6 bases between them. The germline V gene has CDR1 MNHNY and CDR2 SVGAGI (reference sequence). This CDR3 reads CASSYSDGEKLFF. The CDR3 DNA reads TGTGCCAGCAGTTACTCGGACGGTGAAAAACTGTTTTTT.

This clone was detected only once. The chain combines TRBV4-1 with TRBJ2-5; D ambiguous. The CDR3 runs 13 residues. The germline gives CDR1 MGHRA, CDR2 YSYEKL. Between the trimmed V and J ends, which lost 1 base and 5 bases, there was a span of 8 bases. The CDR3 loop reads CASSQGSVETQYF. In DNA, the CDR3 is TGCGCCAGCAGCCAAGGGAGCGTGGAGACCCAGTACTTC.

The chain has TRBV7-2 and TRBJ1-5; no reliable D call. Trimming stripped 3 bases from V and 4 bases from J, with 13 bases between. Germline CDR1 and CDR2: SGHTA and FQGNSA. CDR3 length: 15 residues. As DNA, the CDR3 is TGTGCCAGCAGCTTGGACGGAGCGGAAAATCAGCCCCAGCATTTT. It yields the protein CASSLDGAENQPQHF.

This clone has more than one count but fewer than ten. The V and J genes are TRBV4-3 and TRBJ1-5; D might be TRBD1 (5 bases). This CDR3 region has 15 residues. The germline CDR1 and CDR2 sequences are LGHNA and YSLEER. Between the trimmed V and J ends, which lost 0 bases and 9 bases, there was a span of 15 bases. The CDR3 region is CASSQEDGTGGPQHF. CDR3 coding DNA: TGCGCCAGCAGCCAAGAGGACGGAACGGGGGGGCCCCAGCATTTT.

This clone was seen a single time. The rearrangement uses TRBV6-1 and TRBJ2-1, with TRBD2 identical over 7 bases. J gave up 10 bases and V 2 bases, and 11 bases lay outside the gene matches. The CDR3 covers 15 residues. Germline-derived CDR1 and CDR2 are MNHNS and SASEGT. The DNA for the CDR3 is TGTGCCAGCAGTGAATGGGGGGGACTAAACGTAGAGCAGTTCTTC. Its protein product is CASSEWGGLNVEQFF.

The genes are TRBV30 and TRBJ2-7; a possible D gene is TRBD1 (7 bases). Trimming took off 0 bases at V and 6 bases at J, with 15 bases between the two ends. Germline V CDR1 and CDR2: GTSNPN, SVGIG (reference sequence). The CDR3 has 14 amino acids. This CDR3 reads CAWSVGGTVVEQYF. CDR3 nucleotides: TGTGCCTGGAGTGTAGGCGGGACAGTTGTCGAGCAGTACTTC.

The V gene is TRBV11-2, the J gene TRBJ2-7, with TRBD2 as a possible D gene (5 bases). The CDR3 loop spans 14 amino acids. With 1 base removed from V and 1 base from J, the gap between germline ends came to 8 bases. Germline V gene data show CDR1 as SGHAT and CDR2 as FQNNGV. CDR3 residues: CASSLGRASYEQYF. The CDR3, as DNA: TGTGCCAGCAGCTTAGGGCGGGCTTCCTACGAGCAGTACTTC.

J is TRBJ1-4 and V is TRBV29-1; D might be TRBD1 (6 bases). The CDR3 spans 14 residues. Germline loops: CDR1 SQVTM, CDR2 ANQGSEA. Between the trimmed V and J ends, which lost 5 bases and 1 base, there was a span of 11 bases. CDR3 DNA: TGCAGCGTTCCAGGGGACCAAACTAATGAAAAACTGTTTTTT. This gives the protein CSVPGDQTNEKLFF. Drawing the rest from reference TRBV29-1 and TRBJ1-4, the complete variable domain is SAVISQKPSRDICQRGTSLTIQCQVDSQVTMMFWYRQQPGQSLTLIATANQGSEATYESGFVIDKFPISRPNLTFSTLTVSNMSPEDSSIYLCSVPGDQTNEKLFFGSGTQLSVL.

The V call is TRBV29-1, the J call TRBJ1-4, with D perhaps matching TRBD1 (5 bases). V was shortened by 7 bases and J by 8 bases, with 11 bases between the two germline ends. The CDR3 totals 11 residues. The germline gives CDR1 SQVTM, CDR2 ANQGSEA. CDR3 sequence: CSGGQGEKLFF. Written as DNA, the CDR3 is TGCAGCGGTGGACAAGGGGAAAAACTGTTTTTT.

The table lists this clone with a few counts. The chain employs TRBV27 and TRBJ2-1; D perhaps matches TRBD2 (5 bases). Germline lookup yields CDR1 MNHEY and CDR2 SMNVEV (reference sequence). The V end lost 7 bases, the J end lost 4 bases, and 17 bases lay between the germline ends. The CDR3 contains 15 residues. CDR3 nucleotide sequence: TGTGCCAGCATGCTAGCCGTAGGCCCATACAATGAGCAGTTCTTC. Protein product: CASMLAVGPYNEQFF.